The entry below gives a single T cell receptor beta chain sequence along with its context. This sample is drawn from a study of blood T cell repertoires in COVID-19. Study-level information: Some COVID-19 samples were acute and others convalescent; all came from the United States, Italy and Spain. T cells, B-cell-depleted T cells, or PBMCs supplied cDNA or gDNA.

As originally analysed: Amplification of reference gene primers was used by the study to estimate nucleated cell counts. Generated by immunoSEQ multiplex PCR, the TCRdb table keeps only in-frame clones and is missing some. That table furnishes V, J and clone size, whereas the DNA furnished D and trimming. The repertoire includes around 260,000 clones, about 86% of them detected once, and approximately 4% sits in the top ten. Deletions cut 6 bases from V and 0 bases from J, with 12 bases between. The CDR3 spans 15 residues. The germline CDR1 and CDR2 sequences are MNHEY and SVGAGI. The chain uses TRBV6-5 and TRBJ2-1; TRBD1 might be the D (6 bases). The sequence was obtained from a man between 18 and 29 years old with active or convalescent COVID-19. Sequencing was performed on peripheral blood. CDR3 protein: CASRPTGSSYNEQFF. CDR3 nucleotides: TGTGCCAGCAGGCCTACAGGGAGCTCCTACAATGAGCAGTTCTTC.